A selection of T cell receptor beta chains follows, all from one sample in a study of T cell responses to AZD1222 COVID-19 vaccine. Profiling relied on immunoSEQ multiplex PCR, and the TCRdb table lists in-frame clones only, not all of them. The sample has 100,000 to 130,000 clones, 87% seen once. Sequenced here: peripheral blood, sampled on day 0 of AZD1222 vaccination. These receptors all come from an adult in good health. CDR3s include the opening cysteine and the closing phenylalanine or tryptophan. Each record gives: D gene, J gene, clone size, V gene, CDR3 DNA, CDR3 protein. The D gene is left open where the match is weak. Expanded clones are given a class, and other clones once, few, many or no size at all.

- TRBJ1-2 few TRBV7-2 TGTGCCAGCAGCTTAGATAGTGCGGGTCCCGGCTCTGGCTACACCTTC CASSLDSAGPGSGYTF
- TRBJ1-6 - TRBV7-2 TGTGCCAGCAGCTTAGTCGGGACACTCAGCTCCTATAATTCACCCCTCCACTTT CASSLVGTLSSYNSPLHF
TRBD1 TRBJ1-2 - TRBV6-2/TRBV6-3 TGTGCCAGCAGTTCCACAGGGGCACGCTACACCTTC CASSSTGARYTF
- TRBJ1-6 - TRBV9 TGTGCCAGCAGCGTAGGGCAGGAGGGCTCACCCCTCCACTTT CASSVGQEGSPLHF
TRBD1 TRBJ1-3 - TRBV29-1 TGCAGCGTTGACTCCGGGACAGGGAAAAACACCATATATTTT CSVDSGTGKNTIYF
- TRBJ2-2 few TRBV11-3 TGTGCCAGCAGCTTAGATCTGGCAGCCGGGGAGCTGTTTTTT CASSLDLAAGELFF
- TRBJ1-5 once TRBV28 TGTGCCAGCAGTTTATTCCCCAGCAATCAGCCCCAGCATTTT CASSLFPSNQPQHF
TRBD1 TRBJ2-7 - TRBV5-1 TGCGCCAGCAGCGAGGACAGGGGCGAGCAGTACTTC CASSEDRGEQYF
- TRBJ2-3 - TRBV7-2 TGTGCCAGCAGCCGGCAACTCCGAAATACGCAGTATTTT CASSRQLRNTQYF
TRBD2 TRBJ2-3 once TRBV19 TGTGCCAGTAGGTCACGGGGGGGCTTGATAGATACGCAGTATTTT CASRSRGGLIDTQYF
TRBD1 TRBJ2-2 few TRBV5-5 TGTGCCAGCAGCTTGGACCCCGGGACAGGGATCTCCGGGGAGCTGTTTTTT CASSLDPGTGISGELFF
- TRBJ1-2 - TRBV6-1 TGTGCCAGCAGTTATGGGCGAAACTATGGCTACACCTTC CASSYGRNYGYTF
- TRBJ1-1 - TRBV7-9 TGTGCCAGCAGCTTAGGAGGAGGCGGAAACACTGAAGCTTTCTTT CASSLGGGGNTEAFF
- TRBJ1-1 - TRBV5-1 TGCGCCAGCAGCTTGTCCCAACAGGGACTTGAAGCTTTCTTT CASSLSQQGLEAFF
- TRBJ1-1 few TRBV18 TGTGCCAGCTCACCAAAACTGTGGGGCGGAGGTACTGAAGCTTTCTTT CASSPKLWGGGTEAFF
TRBD1 TRBJ1-1 - TRBV30 TGTGCCTGGAGTGTAGGGACAGCGCTTGCCACTGAAGCTTTCTTT CAWSVGTALATEAFF
TRBD2 TRBJ2-3 - TRBV7-9 TGTGCCAGCAGCTCCTCGCTGGGACTAGCTAGCACAGATACGCAGTATTTT CASSSSLGLASTDTQYF
- TRBJ1-6 - TRBV11-2 TGTGCCAGCAGCTTAGGCTCAAGCTCCTATAATTCACCCCTCCACTTT CASSLGSSSYNSPLHF
- TRBJ1-2 once TRBV4-2 TGTGCCAGCAGCCACCCGGGACAAATAACCTATGGCTACACCTTC CASSHPGQITYGYTF
- TRBJ1-2 - TRBV19 TGTGCCACCAAGCCAGGGACCTATGGCTACACCTTC CATKPGTYGYTF
- TRBJ1-1 - TRBV27 TGTGCCAGCAGTGTGTATCGACAGTACACTGAAGCTTTCTTT CASSVYRQYTEAFF
TRBD2 TRBJ2-7 - TRBV27 TGTGCCAGCAGTTTTGCGTCTAGCGGGATCGGGGAGCAGTACTTC CASSFASSGIGEQYF
TRBD2 TRBJ2-1 - TRBV7-6 TGTGCCAGCAGCCCCGGGACTAGCGGGATCTCCTACAATGAGCAGTTCTTC CASSPGTSGISYNEQFF
- TRBJ1-2 - TRBV9 TGTGCCACCACAGCAGGGCGCACCTACTATGGCTACACCTTC CATTAGRTYYGYTF
TRBD1 TRBJ2-1 once TRBV5-1 TGCGCCAGCAGCGGTGACAGGGGGCCCGTAAGTGAGCAGTTCTTC CASSGDRGPVSEQFF
- TRBJ1-3 - TRBV18 TGTGCCAGCTCACCTCTCGACCAGGACTCTGGAAACACCATATATTTT CASSPLDQDSGNTIYF
- TRBJ2-7 - TRBV18 TGTGCCAGCTCACCGGACCTGGACACCTCCTACGAGCAGTACTTC CASSPDLDTSYEQYF
TRBD2 TRBJ2-7 - TRBV7-2 TGTGCCAGCAGCCCCCCAACTAGCGGGATATCCTACGAGCAGTACTTC CASSPPTSGISYEQYF
- TRBJ2-6 few TRBV30 TGTGCCTGGATGATGTCTGGTATCTCTGGGGCCAACGTCCTGACTTTC CAWMMSGISGANVLTF
- TRBJ1-1 few TRBV5-4 TGTGCCAGCAGCTTGCCCGGGGGTTTTGAAGCTTTCTTT CASSLPGGFEAFF
TRBD1 TRBJ2-5 - TRBV15 TGTGCCACCAGCAGACTCAGGGGACAGGCCACAGAGACCCAGTACTTC CATSRLRGQATETQYF
TRBD1 TRBJ1-1 - TRBV7-7 TGTGCCAGCAGCAACAGGGGAACGGTTACTGAAGCTTTCTTT CASSNRGTVTEAFF
- TRBJ2-1 - TRBV27 TGTGCCAGCAGTTTAACAGCCAATGAGCAGTTCTTC CASSLTANEQFF
- TRBJ2-5 - TRBV29-1 TGCAGCGTTTCTCGCCGGGGCCTAGGGGAGACCCAGTACTTC CSVSRRGLGETQYF
- TRBJ2-7 - TRBV19 TGTGCCAGTAGTATAATGTGGGAATCACACGAGCAGTACTTC CASSIMWESHEQYF
- TRBJ1-2 - TRBV28 TGTGCCAGCAGTTTATCTTCGGATGGCTACACCTTC CASSLSSDGYTF
- TRBJ1-1 - TRBV7-3 TGTGCCAGCAGCCAGGGTGGCGACACTGAAGCTTTCTTT CASSQGGDTEAFF
- TRBJ2-5 - TRBV7-2 TGTGCCAGCAGTCTTGTAGGGGCCGAGACCCAGTACTTC CASSLVGAETQYF
TRBD1 TRBJ2-3 - TRBV5-1 TGCGCCAGCACACTCGGACAGGTAACAGATACGCAGTATTTT CASTLGQVTDTQYF
- TRBJ1-2 - TRBV18 TGTGCCAGCTCACCACCGGCCCAGGGTCGCAACTATGGCTACACCTTC CASSPPAQGRNYGYTF